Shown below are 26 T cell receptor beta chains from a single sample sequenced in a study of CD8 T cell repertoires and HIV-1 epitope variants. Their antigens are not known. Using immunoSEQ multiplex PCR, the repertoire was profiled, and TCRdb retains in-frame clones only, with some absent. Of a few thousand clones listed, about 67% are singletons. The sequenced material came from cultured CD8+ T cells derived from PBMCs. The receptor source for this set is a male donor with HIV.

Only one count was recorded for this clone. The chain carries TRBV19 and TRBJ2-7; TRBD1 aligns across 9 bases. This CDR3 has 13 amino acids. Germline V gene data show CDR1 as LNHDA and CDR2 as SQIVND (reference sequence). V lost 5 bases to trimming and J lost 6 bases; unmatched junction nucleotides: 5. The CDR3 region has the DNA TGTGCCAGTAGTCTTACAGGGGGCCGCGAGCAGTACTTC. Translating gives CASSLTGGREQYF.

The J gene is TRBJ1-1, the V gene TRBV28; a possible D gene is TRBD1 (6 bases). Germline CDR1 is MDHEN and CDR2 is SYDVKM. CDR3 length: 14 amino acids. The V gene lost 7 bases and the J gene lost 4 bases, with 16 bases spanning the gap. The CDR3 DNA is TGTGCCAGCACCCGGGATAGGGGGGGCACTGAAGCTTTCTTT. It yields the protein CASTRDRGGTEAFF.

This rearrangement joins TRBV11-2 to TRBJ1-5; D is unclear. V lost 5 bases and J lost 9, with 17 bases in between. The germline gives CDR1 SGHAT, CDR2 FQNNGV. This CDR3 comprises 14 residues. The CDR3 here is CASSPDPLVRPQHF. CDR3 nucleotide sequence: TGTGCCAGCAGCCCCGACCCACTGGTCCGGCCCCAGCATTTT.

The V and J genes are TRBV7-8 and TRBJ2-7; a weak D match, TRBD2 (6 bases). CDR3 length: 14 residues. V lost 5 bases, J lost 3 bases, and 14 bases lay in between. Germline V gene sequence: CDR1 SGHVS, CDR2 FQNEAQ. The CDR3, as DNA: TGTGCCAGCAGCCCAAGGGCGGGGCACTACGAGCAGTACTTC. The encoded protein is CASSPRAGHYEQYF.

The DNA of the CDR3 is TGTGCCAGTAGCGGGACAGGGGCGACGGAGACCCAGTACTTC. Protein sequence: CASSGTGATETQYF. The J gene is TRBJ2-5, the V gene TRBV19, with 10 bases fitting TRBD1. The J segment lost 5 bases and the V segment lost 6 bases, leaving 6 bases of the junction unmatched. This CDR3 has 14 amino acids. Germline loops: CDR1 LNHDA, CDR2 SQIVND (reference sequence).

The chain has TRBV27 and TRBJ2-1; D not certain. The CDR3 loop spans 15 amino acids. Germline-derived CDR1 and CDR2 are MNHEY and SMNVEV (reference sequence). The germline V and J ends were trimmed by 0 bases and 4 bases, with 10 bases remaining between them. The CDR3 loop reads CASSLSGLAYNEQFF. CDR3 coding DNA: TGTGCCAGCAGTTTATCAGGCCTGGCGTACAATGAGCAGTTCTTC.

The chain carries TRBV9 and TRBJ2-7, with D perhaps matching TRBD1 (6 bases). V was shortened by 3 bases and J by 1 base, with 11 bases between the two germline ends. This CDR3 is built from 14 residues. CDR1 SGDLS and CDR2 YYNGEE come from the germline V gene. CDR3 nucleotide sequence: TGTGCCAGCAGCGACAACAGGGATTCCTACGAGCAGTACTTC. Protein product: CASSDNRDSYEQYF.

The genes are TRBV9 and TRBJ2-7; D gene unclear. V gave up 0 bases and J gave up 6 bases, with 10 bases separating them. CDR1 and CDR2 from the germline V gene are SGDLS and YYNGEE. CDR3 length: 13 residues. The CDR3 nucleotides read TGTGCCAGCAGCGTAGCCCGACTGGGCGAGCAGTACTTC. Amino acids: CASSVARLGEQYF.

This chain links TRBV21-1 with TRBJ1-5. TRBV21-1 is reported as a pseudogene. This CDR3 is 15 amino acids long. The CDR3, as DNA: TGTGCCAGCGCGCCTGGGGGAAATGGCAATCAGCCCCAGCATTTT. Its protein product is CASAPGGNGNQPQHF.

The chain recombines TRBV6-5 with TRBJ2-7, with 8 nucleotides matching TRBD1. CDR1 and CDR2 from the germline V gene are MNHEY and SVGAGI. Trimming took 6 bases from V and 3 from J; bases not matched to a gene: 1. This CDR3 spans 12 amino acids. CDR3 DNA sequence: TGTGCCAGCAGCGGGACAGGCTACGAGCAGTACTTC. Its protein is CASSGTGYEQYF.

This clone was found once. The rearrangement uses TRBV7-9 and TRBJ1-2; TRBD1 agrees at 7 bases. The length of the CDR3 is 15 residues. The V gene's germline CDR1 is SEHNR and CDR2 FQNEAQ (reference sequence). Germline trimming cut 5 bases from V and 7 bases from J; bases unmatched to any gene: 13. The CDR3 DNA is TGTGCCAGCAGCCTAGGGGACAGCGGGAGGGGTGGCTACACCTTC. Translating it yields CASSLGDSGRGGYTF.

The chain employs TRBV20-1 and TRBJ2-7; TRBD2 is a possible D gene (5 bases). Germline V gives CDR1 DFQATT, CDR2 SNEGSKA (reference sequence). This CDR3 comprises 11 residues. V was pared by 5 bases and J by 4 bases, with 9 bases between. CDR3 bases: TGCAGTGCTGACGAGGGTTACGAGCAGTACTTC. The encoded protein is CSADEGYEQYF.

The CDR3 nucleotides read TGTGCCAGCAGTTCCCGGACAGCCGATCAGCCCCAGCATTTT. This translates into CASSSRTADQPQHF. V and J are TRBV27 and TRBJ1-5; tentative D call: TRBD1 (6 bases). This CDR3 is built from 14 residues. Trimming took 4 bases from V and 5 from J, leaving 12 bases between them. Germline CDR1 MNHEY, CDR2 SMNVEV (reference sequence).

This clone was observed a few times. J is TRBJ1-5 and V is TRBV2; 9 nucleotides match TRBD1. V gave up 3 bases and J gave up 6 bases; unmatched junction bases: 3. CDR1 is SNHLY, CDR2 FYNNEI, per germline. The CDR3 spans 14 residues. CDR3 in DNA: TGTGCCAGCAGTGAGGGACAGGGAGGTCAGCCCCAGCATTTT. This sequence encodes CASSEGQGGQPQHF. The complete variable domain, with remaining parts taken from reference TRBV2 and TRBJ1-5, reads EPEVTQTPSHQVTQMGQEVILRCVPISNHLYFYWYRQILGQKVEFLVSFYNNEISEKSEIFDDQFSVERPDGSNFTLKIRSTKLEDSAMYFCASSEGQGGQPQHFGDGTRLSIL.

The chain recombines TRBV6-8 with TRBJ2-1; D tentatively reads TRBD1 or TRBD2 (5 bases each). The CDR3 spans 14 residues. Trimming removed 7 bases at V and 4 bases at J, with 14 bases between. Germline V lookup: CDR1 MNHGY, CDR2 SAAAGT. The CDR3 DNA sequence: TGTGCCAGCATGGGGCGTCCGGGGTACAATGAGCAGTTCTTC. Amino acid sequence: CASMGRPGYNEQFF.

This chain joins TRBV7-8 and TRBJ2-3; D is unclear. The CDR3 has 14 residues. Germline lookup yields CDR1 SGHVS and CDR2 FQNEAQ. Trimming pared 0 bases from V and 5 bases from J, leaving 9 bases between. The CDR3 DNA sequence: TGTGCCAGCAGCTTAGCGAGCGTTGGAGATACGCAGTATTTT. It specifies CASSLASVGDTQYF.

CDR3 in DNA: TGTGCCAGCAGTCCCCTTACTTCGAACACTGAAGCTTTCTTT. It is translated as CASSPLTSNTEAFF. The chain joins TRBV28 to TRBJ1-1; D is uncertain. The V and J ends lost 5 bases and 1 base respectively, with 11 bases between them. Germline CDR1 reads MDHEN; CDR2 reads SYDVKM. The CDR3 length is 14 residues.

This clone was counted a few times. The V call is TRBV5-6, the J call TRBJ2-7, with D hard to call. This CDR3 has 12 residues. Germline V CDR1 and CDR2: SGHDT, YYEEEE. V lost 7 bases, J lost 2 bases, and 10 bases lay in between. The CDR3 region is CASRWSTYEQYF. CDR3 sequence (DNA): TGTGCCAGCCGGTGGTCCACCTACGAGCAGTACTTC. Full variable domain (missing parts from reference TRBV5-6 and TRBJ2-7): DAGVTQSPTHLIKTRGQQVTLRCSPKSGHDTVSWYQQALGQGPQFIFQYYEEEERQRGNFPDRFSGHQFPNYSSELNVNALLLGDSALYLCASRWSTYEQYFGPGTRLTVT.

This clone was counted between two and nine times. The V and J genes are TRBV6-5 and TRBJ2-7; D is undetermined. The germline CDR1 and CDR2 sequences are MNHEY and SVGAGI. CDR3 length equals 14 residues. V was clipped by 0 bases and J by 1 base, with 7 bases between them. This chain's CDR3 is CASSYSRESYEQYF. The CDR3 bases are TGTGCCAGCAGTTACTCGAGAGAATCCTACGAGCAGTACTTC.

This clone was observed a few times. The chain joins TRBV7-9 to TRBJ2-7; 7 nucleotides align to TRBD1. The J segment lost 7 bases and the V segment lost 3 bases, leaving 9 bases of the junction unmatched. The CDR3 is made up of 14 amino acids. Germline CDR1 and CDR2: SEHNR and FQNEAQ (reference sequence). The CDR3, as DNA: TGTGCCAGCAGCTTGGGACAGTACCTTCGTGAGCAGTACTTC. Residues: CASSLGQYLREQYF.

Written as DNA, the CDR3 is TGTGCCAGCACGGACAGGGAAAGTGACGAGCAGTACTTC. Translating it yields CASTDRESDEQYF. The V gene is TRBV6-5, the J gene TRBJ2-7; 8 bases are shared with TRBD1. The CDR3 extends over 13 amino acids. The germline gives CDR1 MNHEY, CDR2 SVGAGI. V shed 7 bases and J 5 bases; nucleotides not matched to a gene: 7.

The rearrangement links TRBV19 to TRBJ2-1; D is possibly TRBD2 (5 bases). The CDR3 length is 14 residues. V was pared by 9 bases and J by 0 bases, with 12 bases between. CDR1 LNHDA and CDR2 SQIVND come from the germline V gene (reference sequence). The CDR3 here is CASREGSSYNEQFF. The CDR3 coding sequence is TGTGCCAGCCGGGAAGGGAGCTCCTACAATGAGCAGTTCTTC.

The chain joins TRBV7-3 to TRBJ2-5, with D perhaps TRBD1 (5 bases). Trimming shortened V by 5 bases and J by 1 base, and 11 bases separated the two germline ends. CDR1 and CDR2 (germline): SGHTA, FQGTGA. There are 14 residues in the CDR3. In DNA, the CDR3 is TGTGCCAGCAGCGACGGACAACCCCAAGAGACCCAGTACTTC. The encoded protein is CASSDGQPQETQYF.

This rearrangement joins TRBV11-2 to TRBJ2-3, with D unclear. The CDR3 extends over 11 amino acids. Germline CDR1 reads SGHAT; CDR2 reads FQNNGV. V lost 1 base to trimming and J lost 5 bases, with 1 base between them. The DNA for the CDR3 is TGTGCCAGCAGCTTAGGAGATACGCAGTATTTT. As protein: CASSLGDTQYF. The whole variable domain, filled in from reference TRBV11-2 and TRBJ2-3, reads EAGVAQSPRYKIIEKRQSVAFWCNPISGHATLYWYQQILGQGPKLLIQFQNNGVVDDSQLPKDRFSAERLKGVDSTLKIQPAKLEDSAVYLCASSLGDTQYFGPGTRLTVL.

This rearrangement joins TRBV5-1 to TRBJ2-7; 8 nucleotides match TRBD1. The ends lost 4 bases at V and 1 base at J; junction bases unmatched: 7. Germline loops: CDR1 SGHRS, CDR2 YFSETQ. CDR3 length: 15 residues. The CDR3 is CASSPGQGLSYEQYF. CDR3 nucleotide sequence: TGCGCCAGCAGCCCAGGACAGGGACTGTCCTACGAGCAGTACTTC.

In nucleotides, the CDR3 is TGTGCCAGCAGCTTATGGGAGGAGGATTCACCCCTCCACTTT. It specifies CASSLWEEDSPLHF. This rearrangement joins TRBV5-6 to TRBJ1-6, with D hard to call. This CDR3 has 14 residues. V shed 2 bases and J shed 8 bases, with 11 bases lying between them. Germline V gene lookup returns CDR1 SGHDT and CDR2 YYEEEE.